Below, one T cell receptor beta chain is given with its context. The antigen is undetermined. V was pared by 1 base and J by 1 base, with 1 base of the junction left unmatched. CDR3 size: 14 residues. CDR1 is SGHTA and CDR2 is FQGTGA in the germline V gene. Researchers ran the PCR with 60 Vbeta and 13 Jbeta primers. TCRdb keeps only in-frame clones here, not all; method: immunoSEQ multiplex PCR. The sample gives about 130,000 clones, approximately 82% of which show up once; around 20% is in the top ten. The record originates from a study of cytomegalovirus exposure and HLA in healthy donors. Study-wide background: Inside one of the first data releases sat around 85 million unique TCRs taken from HLA-typed donors. Findings and limits, study-wide: Association with HLA alleles at 0.05 false discovery rate was found for 16,951 TCR beta sequences in a later analysis. Presence/absence analyses rested on an assumption that sequencing depth was roughly uniform across donors.

Sequences were obtained from PBMCs. The receptor's source is a man younger than 35 in good health and CMV-seropositive. V usage is TRBV7-3 and J usage is TRBJ2-7; 7 bases align to TRBD2. DNA of the CDR3: TGTGCCAGCAGCTTAAGCGGGGGATCCTACGAGCAGTACTTC. Protein product: CASSLSGGSYEQYF.